The clone carrying this TCR beta chain has just one count. This entry belongs to a study of blood T cell repertoires in COVID-19. Study information: Acute-phase and convalescent COVID-19 samples originated in the United States, Italy and Spain. The analysed material was cDNA or gDNA that came from T cells, B-cell-depleted T cells, or PBMCs.

In the original processing: How many nucleated cells were present was estimated from reference gene primer amplification. The table came from immunoSEQ multiplex PCR; TCRdb's copy has only in-frame clones and leaves some out. The DNA was the basis for D and trimming; V, J and clone size are from that table. The sample contains a few hundred thousand clones, around 90% of which appear only once. Trimming cost V 5 bases and J 3 bases; bases outside gene matches: 9. The CDR3 extends over 16 amino acids. Per the germline V gene, CDR1 is LNHDA and CDR2 is SQIVND (reference sequence). The genes are TRBV19 and TRBJ2-7, with TRBD2 identical over 11 bases. Sequenced input: peripheral blood. This TCR came from a young man who had recovered from COVID-19. The CDR3 bases are TGTGCCAGTAGTCCGATAGCGGGAGGGCCTATCTACGAGCAGTACTTC. Its protein is CASSPIAGGPIYEQYF.